The rows below give T cell receptor beta chains drawn from one sample of a study of blood T cell repertoires in COVID-19. The protocol was immunoSEQ multiplex PCR, while the TCRdb copy is restricted to in-frame clones and leaves out a portion. The profile shows about 210,000 clones, approximately 80% of them singletons. The material sequenced was peripheral blood. These receptors were taken from a man aged 45-65 years with active or convalescent COVID-19. CDR3s include the opening cysteine and the closing phenylalanine or tryptophan. A D gene is named only where the DNA matches it firmly. Rows give clone size only sometimes, using once, few, many, or a class for an expanded clone.

length | D | size | J | V | DNA | CDR3
17 | TRBD1 | - | TRBJ2-1 | TRBV14 | TGTGCCAGCAGCGGAGGGGCTTTTGGACAGGGGTGGAATGAGCAGTTCTTC | CASSGGAFGQGWNEQFF
15 | - | - | TRBJ1-2 | TRBV4-3 | TGCGCCAGCAGCCAAGATCCCGGACAGCCCTATGGCTACACCTTC | CASSQDPGQPYGYTF
13 | - | few | TRBJ1-2 | TRBV7-9 | TGTGCCAGCAGCTTAGGGACTGGCTATGGCTACACCTTC | CASSLGTGYGYTF
12 | - | - | TRBJ1-2 | TRBV6-5 | TGTGCCAGCATTGGACAGTTCTATGGCTACACCTTC | CASIGQFYGYTF
16 | TRBD2 | - | TRBJ2-1 | TRBV5-1 | TGCGCCAGCAGCTTACGGCCTAGCGGGGGTATCAATGAGCAGTTCTTC | CASSLRPSGGINEQFF
19 | TRBD1 | - | TRBJ1-2 | TRBV18 | TGTGCCAGCTCACATAAGGGAGCCTCCGGGACAGTATCAATCTATGGCTACACCTTC | CASSHKGASGTVSIYGYTF
14 | - | - | TRBJ2-6 | TRBV28 | TGTGCCACCGATAGGGGGAGTGGGGCCAACGTCCTGACTTTC | CATDRGSGANVLTF
12 | - | once | TRBJ2-7 | TRBV5-1 | TGCGCCAGCAGCTTGTACGGTCACGAGCAGTACTTC | CASSLYGHEQYF
16 | - | - | TRBJ2-2 | TRBV2 | TGTGCCAGCAGGAAGAACCTTAACACGAACACCGGGGAGCTGTTTTTT | CASRKNLNTNTGELFF
16 | TRBD1 | - | TRBJ2-2 | TRBV7-9 | TGTGCCAGCAGCTCCCAGGACAGGGCGCGCACCGGGGAGCTGTTTTTT | CASSSQDRARTGELFF
15 | - | - | TRBJ2-2 | TRBV3-1/TRBV3-2 | TGTGCCAGCAGCCAAGTACTCGCGAACACCGGGGAGCTGTTTTTT | CASSQVLANTGELFF